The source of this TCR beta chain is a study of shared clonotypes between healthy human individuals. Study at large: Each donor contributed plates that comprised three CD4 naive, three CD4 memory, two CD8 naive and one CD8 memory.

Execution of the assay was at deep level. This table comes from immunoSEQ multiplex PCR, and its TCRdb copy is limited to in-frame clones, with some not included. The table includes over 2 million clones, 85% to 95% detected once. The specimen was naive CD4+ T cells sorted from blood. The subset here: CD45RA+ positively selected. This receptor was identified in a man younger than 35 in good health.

CDR3 sequence (DNA): TGCGCCAGCAGCTTGAATTACGAGACCCAGTACTTC. This encodes CASSLNYETQYF. J is TRBJ2-5 and V is TRBV5-1; D gene uncertain. This CDR3 comprises 12 residues. Trimming removed 1 base at V and 5 bases at J, with 6 bases between. Germline CDR1 SGHRS, CDR2 YFSETQ.